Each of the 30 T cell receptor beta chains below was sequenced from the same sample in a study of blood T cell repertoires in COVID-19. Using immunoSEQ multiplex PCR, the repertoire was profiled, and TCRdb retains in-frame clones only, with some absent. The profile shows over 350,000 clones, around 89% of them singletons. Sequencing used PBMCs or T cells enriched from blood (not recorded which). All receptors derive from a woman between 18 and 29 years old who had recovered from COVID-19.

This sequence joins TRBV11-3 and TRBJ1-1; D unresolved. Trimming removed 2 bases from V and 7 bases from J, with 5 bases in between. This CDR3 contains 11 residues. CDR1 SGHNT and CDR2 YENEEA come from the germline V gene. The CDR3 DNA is TGTGCCAGCAGCTTATCCGGTGAAGCTTTCTTT. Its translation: CASSLSGEAFF.

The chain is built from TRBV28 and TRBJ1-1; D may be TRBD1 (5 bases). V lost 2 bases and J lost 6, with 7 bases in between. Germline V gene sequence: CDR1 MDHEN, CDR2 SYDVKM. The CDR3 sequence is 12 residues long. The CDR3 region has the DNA TGTGCCAGCAGTTTACCCAGGGCTGAAGCTTTCTTT. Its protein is CASSLPRAEAFF.

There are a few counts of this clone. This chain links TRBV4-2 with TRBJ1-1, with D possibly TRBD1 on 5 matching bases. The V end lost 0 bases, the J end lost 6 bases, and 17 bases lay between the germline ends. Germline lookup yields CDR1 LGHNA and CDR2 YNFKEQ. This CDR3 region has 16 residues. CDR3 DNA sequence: TGTGCCAGCAGCCAAGAAAGGTTCGGCAGGGTTTCTGAAGCTTTCTTT. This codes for CASSQERFGRVSEAFF.

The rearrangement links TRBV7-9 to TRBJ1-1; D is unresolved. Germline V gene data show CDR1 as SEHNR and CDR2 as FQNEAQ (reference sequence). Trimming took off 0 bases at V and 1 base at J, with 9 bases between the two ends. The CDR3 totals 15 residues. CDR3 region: CASSLALRRNTEAFF. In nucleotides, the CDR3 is TGTGCCAGCAGCTTAGCGCTGAGGCGGAACACTGAAGCTTTCTTT.

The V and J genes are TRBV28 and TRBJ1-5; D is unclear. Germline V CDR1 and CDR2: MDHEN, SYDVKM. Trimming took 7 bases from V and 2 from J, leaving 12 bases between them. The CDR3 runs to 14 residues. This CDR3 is CASNTVAGNQPQHF. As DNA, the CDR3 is TGTGCCAGCAACACCGTAGCCGGCAATCAGCCCCAGCATTTT.

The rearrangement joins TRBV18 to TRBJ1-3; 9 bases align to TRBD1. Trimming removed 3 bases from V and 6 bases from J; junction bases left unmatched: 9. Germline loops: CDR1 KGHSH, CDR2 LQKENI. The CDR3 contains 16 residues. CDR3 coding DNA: TGTGCCAGCTCACCGTACACCAGGGACAGGGAAAACACCATATATTTT. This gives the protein CASSPYTRDRENTIYF. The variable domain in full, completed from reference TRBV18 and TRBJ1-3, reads NAGVMQNPRHLVRRRGQEARLRCSPMKGHSHVYWYRQLPEEGLKFMVYLQKENIIDESGMPKERFSAEFPKEGPSILRIQQVVRGDSAAYFCASSPYTRDRENTIYFGEGSWLTVV.

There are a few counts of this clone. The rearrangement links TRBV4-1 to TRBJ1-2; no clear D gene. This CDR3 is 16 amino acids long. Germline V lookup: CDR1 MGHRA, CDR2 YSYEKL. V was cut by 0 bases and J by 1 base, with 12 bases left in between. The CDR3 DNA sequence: TGCGCCAGCAGCCAAGATTTAGCGGACCGTAACTATGGCTACACCTTC. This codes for CASSQDLADRNYGYTF.

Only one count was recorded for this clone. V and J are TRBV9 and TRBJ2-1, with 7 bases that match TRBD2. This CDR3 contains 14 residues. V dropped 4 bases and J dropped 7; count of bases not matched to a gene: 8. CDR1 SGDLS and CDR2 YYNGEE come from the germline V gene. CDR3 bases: TGTGCCAGCAGCCCGTGGGGGGGGGAAAATGAGCAGTTCTTC. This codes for CASSPWGGENEQFF.

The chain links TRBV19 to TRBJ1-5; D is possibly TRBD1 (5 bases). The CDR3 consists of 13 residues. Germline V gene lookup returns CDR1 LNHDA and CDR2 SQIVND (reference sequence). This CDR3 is CGSGQGGGQPQHF. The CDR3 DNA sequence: TGTGGGAGCGGGCAGGGTGGTGGTCAGCCCCAGCATTTT.

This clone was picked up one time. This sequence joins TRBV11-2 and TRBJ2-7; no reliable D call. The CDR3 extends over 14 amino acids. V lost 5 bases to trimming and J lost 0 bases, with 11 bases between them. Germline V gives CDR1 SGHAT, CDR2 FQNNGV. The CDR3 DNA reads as TGTGCCAGCAGCCCCGGCGGTTCCTCCTACGAGCAGTACTTC. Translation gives CASSPGGSSYEQYF. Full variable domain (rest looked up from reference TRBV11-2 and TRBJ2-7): EAGVAQSPRYKIIEKRQSVAFWCNPISGHATLYWYQQILGQGPKLLIQFQNNGVVDDSQLPKDRFSAERLKGVDSTLKIQPAKLEDSAVYLCASSPGGSSYEQYFGPGTRLTVT.

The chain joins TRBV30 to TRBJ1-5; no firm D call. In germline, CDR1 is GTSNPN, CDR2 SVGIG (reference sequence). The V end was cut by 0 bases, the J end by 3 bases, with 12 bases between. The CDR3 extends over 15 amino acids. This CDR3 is CAWSVPERLNQPQHF. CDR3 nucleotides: TGTGCCTGGAGTGTACCGGAGCGGCTCAATCAGCCCCAGCATTTT.

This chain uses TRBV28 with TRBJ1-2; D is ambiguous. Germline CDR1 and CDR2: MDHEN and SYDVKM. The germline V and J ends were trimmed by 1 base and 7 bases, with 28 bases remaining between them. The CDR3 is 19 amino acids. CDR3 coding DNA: TGTGCCAGCAGTTTATCACTTTTACTCCTTGAACGTAGTCGTTCTGGCTACACCTTC. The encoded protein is CASSLSLLLLERSRSGYTF.

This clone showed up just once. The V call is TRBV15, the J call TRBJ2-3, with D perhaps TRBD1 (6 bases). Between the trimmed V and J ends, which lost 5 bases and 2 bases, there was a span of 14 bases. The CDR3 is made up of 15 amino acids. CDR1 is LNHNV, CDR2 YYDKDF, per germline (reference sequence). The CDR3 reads CATSPQDRFTDTQYF. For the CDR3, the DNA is TGTGCCACCAGCCCTCAGGACAGATTCACAGATACGCAGTATTTT. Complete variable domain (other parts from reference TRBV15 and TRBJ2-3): DAMVIQNPRYQVTQFGKPVTLSCSQTLNHNVMYWYQQKSSQAPKLLFHYYDKDFNNEADTPDNFQSRRPNTSFCFLDIRSPGLGDTAMYLCATSPQDRFTDTQYFGPGTRLTVL.

The CDR3 is CATSDGGGTVQETQYF. DNA of the CDR3: TGTGCCACCAGTGATGGGGGGGGGACGGTCCAAGAGACCCAGTACTTC. The V gene is TRBV24-1, the J gene TRBJ2-5, with 7 positions matching TRBD2. The J segment lost 1 base and the V segment lost 3 bases, leaving 7 bases of the junction unmatched. The CDR3 runs 16 residues. Germline CDR1 and CDR2: KGHDR and SFDVKD.

DNA for the CDR3: TGTGCCAGCAGTGAACTCAATAGCTTAGACTCCTATAATTCACCCCTCCACTTT. This gives the protein CASSELNSLDSYNSPLHF. The chain carries TRBV2 and TRBJ1-6; D not resolved. Trimming removed 2 bases from V and 0 bases from J, with 14 bases in between. Germline values: CDR1 SNHLY, CDR2 FYNNEI. CDR3 length: 18 amino acids.

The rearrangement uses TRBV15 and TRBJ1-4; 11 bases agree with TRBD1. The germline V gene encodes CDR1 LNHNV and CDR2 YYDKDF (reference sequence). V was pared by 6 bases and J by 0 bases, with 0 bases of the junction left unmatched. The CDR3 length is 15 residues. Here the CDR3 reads CATRGQGATNEKLFF. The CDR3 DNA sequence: TGTGCCACCAGGGGACAGGGGGCAACTAATGAAAAACTGTTTTTT.

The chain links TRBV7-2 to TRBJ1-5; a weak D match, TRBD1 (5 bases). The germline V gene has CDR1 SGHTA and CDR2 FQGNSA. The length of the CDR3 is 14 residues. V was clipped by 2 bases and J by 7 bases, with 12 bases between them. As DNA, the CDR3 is TGTGCCAGCAGCTTACAGGGAGGGAGGCAGCCCCAGCATTTT. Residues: CASSLQGGRQPQHF.

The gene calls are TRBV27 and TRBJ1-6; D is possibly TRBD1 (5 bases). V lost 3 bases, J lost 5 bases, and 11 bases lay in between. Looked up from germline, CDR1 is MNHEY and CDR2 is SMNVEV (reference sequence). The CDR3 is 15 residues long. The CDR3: CASSLGRGNNSPLHF. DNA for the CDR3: TGTGCCAGCAGTTTGGGGCGGGGGAATAATTCACCCCTCCACTTT.

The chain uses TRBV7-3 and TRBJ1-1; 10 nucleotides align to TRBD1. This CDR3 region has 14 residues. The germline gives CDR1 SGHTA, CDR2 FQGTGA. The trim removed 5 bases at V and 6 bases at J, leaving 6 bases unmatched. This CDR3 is CASSRTGGAAEAFF. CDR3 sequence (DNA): TGTGCCAGCAGCCGGACAGGGGGTGCTGCTGAAGCTTTCTTT.

DNA of the CDR3: TGCGCCAGCAGCCAAGTATGGGGGCAGTACAATGAGCAGTTCTTC. It specifies CASSQVWGQYNEQFF. The chain uses TRBV4-3 and TRBJ2-1; D might be TRBD1 (6 bases). V was cut by 1 base and J by 4 bases, with 11 bases left in between. CDR3 size: 15 residues. Germline V lookup: CDR1 LGHNA, CDR2 YSLEER.

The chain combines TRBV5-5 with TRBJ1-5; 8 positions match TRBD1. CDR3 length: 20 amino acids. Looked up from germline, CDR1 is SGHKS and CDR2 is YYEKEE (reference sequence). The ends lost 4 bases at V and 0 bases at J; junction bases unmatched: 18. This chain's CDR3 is CASSLYSAGGDRASNQPQHF. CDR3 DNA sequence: TGTGCCAGCAGCCTCTACTCGGCAGGGGGCGATCGGGCTAGCAATCAGCCCCAGCATTTT.

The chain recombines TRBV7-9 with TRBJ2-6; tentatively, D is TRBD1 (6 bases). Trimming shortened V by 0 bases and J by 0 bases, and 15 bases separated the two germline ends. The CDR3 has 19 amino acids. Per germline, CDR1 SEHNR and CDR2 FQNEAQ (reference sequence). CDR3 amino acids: CASSLAYGRGTSGANVLTF. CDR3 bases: TGTGCCAGCAGCTTAGCGTATGGAAGGGGGACCTCTGGGGCCAACGTCCTGACTTTC.

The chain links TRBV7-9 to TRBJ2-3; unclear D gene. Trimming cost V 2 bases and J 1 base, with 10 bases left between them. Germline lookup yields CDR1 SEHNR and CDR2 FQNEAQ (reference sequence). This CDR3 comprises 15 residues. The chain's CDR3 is CASSLHTSGTDTQYF. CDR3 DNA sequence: TGTGCCAGCAGCTTACACACCAGTGGCACAGATACGCAGTATTTT.

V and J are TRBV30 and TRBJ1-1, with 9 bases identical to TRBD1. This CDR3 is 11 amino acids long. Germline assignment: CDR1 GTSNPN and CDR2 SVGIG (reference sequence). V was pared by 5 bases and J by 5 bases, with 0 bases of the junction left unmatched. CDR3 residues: CAWGQGTEAFF. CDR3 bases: TGTGCCTGGGGACAGGGGACTGAAGCTTTCTTT.

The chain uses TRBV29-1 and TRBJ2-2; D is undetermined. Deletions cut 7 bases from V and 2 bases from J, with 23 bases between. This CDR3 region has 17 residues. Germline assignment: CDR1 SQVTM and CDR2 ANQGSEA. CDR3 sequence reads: CSANFARDTINTGELFF. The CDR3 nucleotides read TGCAGCGCTAATTTCGCGCGAGATACGATTAACACCGGGGAGCTGTTTTTT.

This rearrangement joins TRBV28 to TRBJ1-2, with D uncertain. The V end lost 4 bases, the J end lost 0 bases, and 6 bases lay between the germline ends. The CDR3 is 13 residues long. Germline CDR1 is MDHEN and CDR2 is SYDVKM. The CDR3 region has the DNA TGTGCCAGCAGTTCAAACACTAACTATGGCTACACCTTC. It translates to CASSSNTNYGYTF.

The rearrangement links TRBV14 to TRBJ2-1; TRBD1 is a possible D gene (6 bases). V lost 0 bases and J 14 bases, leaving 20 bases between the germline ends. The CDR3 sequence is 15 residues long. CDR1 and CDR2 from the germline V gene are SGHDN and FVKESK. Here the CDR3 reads CASSQDRARRGMKFF. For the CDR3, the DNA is TGTGCCAGCAGCCAAGATAGGGCCCGCAGGGGCATGAAGTTCTTC.

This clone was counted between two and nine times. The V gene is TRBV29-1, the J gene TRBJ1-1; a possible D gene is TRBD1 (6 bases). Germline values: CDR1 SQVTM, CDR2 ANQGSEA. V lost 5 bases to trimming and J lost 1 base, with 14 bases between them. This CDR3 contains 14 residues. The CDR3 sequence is CSVYQLGGNTEAFF. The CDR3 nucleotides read TGCAGCGTTTACCAACTAGGGGGGAACACTGAAGCTTTCTTT. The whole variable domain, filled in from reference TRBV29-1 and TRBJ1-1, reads SAVISQKPSRDICQRGTSLTIQCQVDSQVTMMFWYRQQPGQSLTLIATANQGSEATYESGFVIDKFPISRPNLTFSTLTVSNMSPEDSSIYLCSVYQLGGNTEAFFGQGTRLTVV.

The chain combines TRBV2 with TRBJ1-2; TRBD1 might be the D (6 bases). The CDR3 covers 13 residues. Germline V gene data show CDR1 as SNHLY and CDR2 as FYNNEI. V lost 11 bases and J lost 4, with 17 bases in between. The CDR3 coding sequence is TGTGCCGGTCAGACAGGAGTTCTCTATGGCTACACCTTC. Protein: CAGQTGVLYGYTF. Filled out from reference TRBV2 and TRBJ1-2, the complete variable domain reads EPEVTQTPSHQVTQMGQEVILRCVPISNHLYFYWYRQILGQKVEFLVSFYNNEISEKSEIFDDQFSVERPDGSNFTLKIRSTKLEDSAMYFCAGQTGVLYGYTFGSGTRLTVV.

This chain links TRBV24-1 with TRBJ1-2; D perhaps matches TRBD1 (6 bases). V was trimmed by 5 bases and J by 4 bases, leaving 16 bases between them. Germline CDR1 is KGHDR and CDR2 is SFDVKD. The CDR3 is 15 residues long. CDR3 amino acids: CATSAKQGIGYGYTF. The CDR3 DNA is TGTGCCACCAGTGCCAAACAGGGTATCGGCTATGGCTACACCTTC.